This T cell receptor (beta chain) was identified during a study of T cells in Graves' hyperthyroidism and ophthalmopathy. This clonotype was observed many times. The antigen is undetermined. Overall study findings and caveats: Blood held most thyroid clonotypes expanded above 0.001 frequency. The model foresaw ophthalmopathy a median roughly 6 months prior to onset.

Exclusion followed for patients with uncontrolled infection, other autoimmune disease, pregnancy or lactation. RNA transcripts served as the template for amplifying TCR beta CDR3 regions. The HTBI primer set drove a first-round RT-PCR of the TCR CDR3. Using its own MiXCR run on the multiplex PCR reads, TCRdb lists one record per CDR3 protein. The sample lists 300,000 to 450,000 distinct CDR3 sequences, approximately 13% occurring once. The CDR3 covers 15 residues. Germline CDR1 is SGHRS and CDR2 is YFSETQ. V was cut by 0 bases and J by 5 bases, with 12 bases left in between. Sequenced sample: blood. This TCR was sampled from a young woman with Graves' hyperthyroidism. This sequence joins TRBV5-1 and TRBJ2-1, with D uncertain. The CDR3 region has the DNA TGCGCCAGCAGCTTGGAGGCCACTGCCCACAATGAGCAGTTCTTC. Encoded protein: CASSLEATAHNEQFF.